The 2 T cell receptor beta chains presented below share a single source sample, sequenced in a study of cytomegalovirus exposure and HLA in healthy donors. A multiplex PCR was run with 60 Vbeta primers and 13 Jbeta primers. TCRdb's table, derived via immunoSEQ multiplex PCR, lists solely in-frame clones and lacks some. This sample has around 150,000 clones; around 63% occur once, and the top ten carry over 1.5%. Sequencing input: PBMCs. Every receptor here comes from a human donor in good health.

A single count supports this clone. The V gene is TRBV5-1, the J gene TRBJ2-3, with TRBD2 matching over 8 bases. The germline CDR1 and CDR2 sequences are SGHRS and YFSETQ. After removal of 1 base from V and 3 bases from J, the junction contained 4 bases not matched to a gene. CDR3 length: 15 amino acids. CDR3: CASSLISGGTDTQYF. The DNA for the CDR3 is TGCGCCAGCAGCTTGATAAGCGGGGGAACAGATACGCAGTATTTT.

The sample holds a few counts of this clone. The chain uses TRBV11-2 and TRBJ2-3; 7 bases map to TRBD2. The CDR3 runs to 15 residues. CDR1 is SGHAT and CDR2 is FQNNGV in the germline V gene. With V trimmed by 5 bases and J by 6 bases, 11 bases remained unmatched. The CDR3 DNA sequence: TGTGCCAGCAGCCCCGGCGGGGGATTCTCGGATACGCAGTATTTT. Protein: CASSPGGGFSDTQYF. Using reference TRBV11-2 and TRBJ2-3 for the parts outside the CDR3, the full variable domain is EAGVAQSPRYKIIEKRQSVAFWCNPISGHATLYWYQQILGQGPKLLIQFQNNGVVDDSQLPKDRFSAERLKGVDSTLKIQPAKLEDSAVYLCASSPGGGFSDTQYFGPGTRLTVL.